This T cell receptor beta chain stems from a study of shared clonotypes between healthy human individuals. Whole-study context: With ages of 18 to 49, the donors were two women and a few men. Whole-study results and caveats: Generally, naive subsets came out with larger estimated richness than memory subsets.

A word on this clone: Its target is not known.

It was into CD45RA+ naive and CD45RA-negative memory subsets that the CD4+ cells were split. Repertoires were generated with immunoSEQ multiplex PCR, while TCRdb's copy carries only in-frame clones and drops some. The table lists a few million clones, just over 90% of them singletons. Specimen: naive CD4+ T cells from PBMCs. The subset was: CD45RA+ positively selected. This TCR was sampled from a man aged 18 to 35 in good health. Some clones in this sample may be carry-over from other donors' samples.

This CDR3 reads CASSLLLGDSYEQYF. The CDR3 DNA is TGCGCCAGCAGCTTGTTACTGGGGGACTCCTACGAGCAGTACTTC. V is TRBV5-1 and J is TRBJ2-7; D could derive from TRBD1 or TRBD2 (5 bases each). Trimming shortened V by 1 base and J by 0 bases, and 11 bases separated the two germline ends. The CDR3 length is 15 residues. Germline loops: CDR1 SGHRS, CDR2 YFSETQ. Variable domain in full (rest from reference TRBV5-1 and TRBJ2-7): KAGVTQTPRYLIKTRGQQVTLSCSPISGHRSVSWYQQTPGQGLQFLFEYFSETQRNKGNFPGRFSGRQFSNSRSEMNVSTLELGDSALYLCASSLLLGDSYEQYFGPGTRLTVT.